Below, 27 T cell receptor beta chains from the same sample are listed, as sequenced in a study of blood T cell repertoires in COVID-19. TCRdb keeps only in-frame clones here, not all; method: immunoSEQ multiplex PCR. The sample yields some 100,000 clones, 85% to 90% seen once. The sample was peripheral blood. These receptors were taken from a woman aged 70-85 years with acute or convalescent COVID-19.

This clone turned up a few times. This chain uses TRBV7-6 with TRBJ2-5; 8 bases line up with TRBD1. The ends lost 3 bases at V and 0 bases at J; junction bases unmatched: 6. The germline gives CDR1 SGHVS, CDR2 FNYEAQ. This CDR3 comprises 16 residues. For the CDR3, the DNA is TGTGCCAGCAGCTTTTTCGGGACAGGTTACCAAGAGACCCAGTACTTC. Its translation: CASSFFGTGYQETQYF.

The rearrangement links TRBV2 to TRBJ1-2; D might be TRBD1 (5 bases). The CDR3 is 13 residues long. Germline CDR1 SNHLY, CDR2 FYNNEI. V lost 4 bases, J lost 8 bases, and 14 bases lay in between. CDR3 residues: CASSARQGEGYTF. Here the CDR3 DNA reads TGTGCCAGCAGTGCACGGCAGGGTGAAGGCTACACCTTC.

V usage is TRBV20-1 and J usage is TRBJ1-5; TRBD1 might be the D (5 bases). CDR1 DFQATT and CDR2 SNEGSKA come from the germline V gene (reference sequence). This CDR3 contains 18 residues. The V end was cut by 3 bases, the J end by 2 bases, with 23 bases between. The CDR3 nucleotides read TGCAGTGCTAGTCAGCAGGGTGGGGGGGTTTCTCGCAATCAGCCCCAGCATTTT. This codes for CSASQQGGGVSRNQPQHF.

This chain links TRBV5-4 with TRBJ2-2; 8 nucleotides match TRBD2. The V gene's germline CDR1 is SGHNT and CDR2 YYREEE (reference sequence). J gave up 6 bases and V 0 bases, and 10 bases lay outside the gene matches. CDR3 size: 17 residues. The CDR3, as DNA: TGTGCCAGCAGCTTGGGATTAGCCGGGAGGGCATCCGGGGAGCTGTTTTTT. Translating it yields CASSLGLAGRASGELFF.

This chain links TRBV5-6 with TRBJ2-5; a weak D match, TRBD1 (6 bases). Germline CDR1 and CDR2: SGHDT and YYEEEE. There are 14 residues in the CDR3. Deletions cut 0 bases from V and 6 bases from J, with 12 bases between. In nucleotides, the CDR3 is TGTGCCAGCAGCTTGGATCAGGGGCTAAAGACCCAGTACTTC. Protein product: CASSLDQGLKTQYF.

The chain uses TRBV7-2 and TRBJ2-3; 7 bases are a match to TRBD1. This CDR3 comprises 15 residues. The germline gives CDR1 SGHTA, CDR2 FQGNSA. The trim removed 5 bases at V and 0 bases at J, leaving 5 bases unmatched. The DNA for the CDR3 is TGTGCCAGCAGCGAACAGGGGAGAAGCACAGATACGCAGTATTTT. The encoded protein is CASSEQGRSTDTQYF.

The chain carries TRBV5-6 and TRBJ1-4; TRBD1 agrees at 8 bases. CDR1 and CDR2 from the germline V gene are SGHDT and YYEEEE. With 0 bases clipped from V and 8 bases from J, the junction kept 6 bases outside the gene matches. The CDR3 consists of 15 residues. The CDR3 nucleotides are TGTGCCAGCAGCTTGGACGGACAGGGTGGGGAAAAACTGTTTTTT. Residues: CASSLDGQGGEKLFF.

Remarks on this clone: An end of the junction does not agree with germline; a read error may underlie this. The gene calls are TRBV10-3 and TRBJ2-2; 10 bases match TRBD1. The CDR3 contains 15 residues. Germline V CDR1 and CDR2: ENHRY, SYGVKD. The DNA of the CDR3 is TGTGCCACCAGTGAGGACAGGGGGATGGCCGGGGAGCTGTTTTTT. It codes for CATSEDRGMAGELFF.

The V and J genes are TRBV6-5 and TRBJ1-1, with D unclear. The germline CDR1 and CDR2 sequences are MNHEY and SVGAGI. The CDR3 consists of 13 residues. The V gene lost 4 bases and the J gene lost 1 base, with 7 bases spanning the gap. DNA for the CDR3: TGTGCCAGCAGTTGGCAGTCGAACACTGAAGCTTTCTTT. Amino acids: CASSWQSNTEAFF.

The CDR3 region has the DNA TGCGCCAGCAGTGAGTTGATCCGGGACAGGTTGGATAACTATGGCTACACCTTC. Amino acids: CASSELIRDRLDNYGYTF. The V call is TRBV10-2, the J call TRBJ1-2; 8 bases map to TRBD1. CDR1 is WSHSY, CDR2 SAAADI, per germline. The CDR3 consists of 18 residues. V lost 1 base and J lost 1; bases outside the gene matches: 11.

This CDR3 is CATSDERGATGELFF. In DNA form, the CDR3 reads TGTGCCACCAGTGATGAGCGGGGGGCCACCGGGGAGCTGTTTTTT. V is TRBV24-1 and J is TRBJ2-2; TRBD2 aligns across 9 bases. The CDR3 covers 15 residues. V was pared by 3 bases and J by 4 bases, with 2 bases of the junction left unmatched. Germline CDR1 reads KGHDR; CDR2 reads SFDVKD.

This rearrangement joins TRBV5-1 to TRBJ2-7, with 11 bases matching TRBD2. Germline trimming cut 3 bases from V and 3 bases from J; bases unmatched to any gene: 5. Germline V gives CDR1 SGHRS, CDR2 YFSETQ. The CDR3 contains 15 residues. CDR3 in DNA: TGCGCCAGCAGCTGGACCGGGACTAGCGGCTACGAGCAGTACTTC. Translating gives CASSWTGTSGYEQYF.

In its sample, this clone was seen once. This chain joins TRBV27 and TRBJ2-3, with 10 nucleotides matching TRBD2. The CDR3 runs 15 residues. V lost 3 bases and J lost 2; bases outside the gene matches: 2. Germline lookup yields CDR1 MNHEY and CDR2 SMNVEV (reference sequence). The CDR3 region has the DNA TGTGCCAGCAGTTTCACTAGCGGGGCCACAGATACGCAGTATTTT. It yields the protein CASSFTSGATDTQYF.

V and J are TRBV3-1 (or the pseudogene TRBV3-2) and TRBJ2-2; D uncertain. The CDR3 is 14 amino acids. The V and J ends lost 1 base and 6 bases respectively, with 9 bases between them. Germline loops: CDR1 LGHDT, CDR2 YNNKEL (reference sequence). CDR3 amino acids: CASSQVADSGELFF. CDR3 bases: TGTGCCAGCAGCCAAGTGGCAGATTCCGGGGAGCTGTTTTTT.

This chain joins TRBV9 and TRBJ2-1; maybe TRBD2 (6 bases). The CDR3 runs 15 residues. The V gene's germline CDR1 is SGDLS and CDR2 YYNGEE. V was clipped by 3 bases and J by 0 bases, with 10 bases between them. CDR3 in amino acids: CASSEDGSSYNEQFF. CDR3 DNA sequence: TGTGCCAGCAGCGAGGACGGGAGCTCCTACAATGAGCAGTTCTTC.

This clone came up a few times. The chain couples TRBV30 to TRBJ2-3, with TRBD1 identical over 10 bases. V gave up 0 bases and J gave up 5 bases; unmatched junction bases: 20. The length of the CDR3 is 20 residues. Germline CDR1 GTSNPN, CDR2 SVGIG (reference sequence). CDR3 DNA sequence: TGTGCCTGGAGTGTAGAGTATACTTTGGGGACAGGGGTTGAGATAGATACGCAGTATTTT. This gives the protein CAWSVEYTLGTGVEIDTQYF.

This clone was recorded once. The rearrangement joins TRBV2 to TRBJ1-1; TRBD1 matches at 7 bases. V dropped 6 bases and J dropped 4; count of bases not matched to a gene: 5. The CDR3 has 13 residues. Germline CDR1 is SNHLY and CDR2 is FYNNEI. CDR3 sequence: CASSNQGGTEAFF. CDR3 bases: TGTGCCAGCAGCAACCAGGGGGGCACTGAAGCTTTCTTT.

The rearrangement links TRBV6-5 to TRBJ2-7; D perhaps matches TRBD1 (5 bases). Trimming left V 4 bases short and J 6 bases short, with 16 bases between. Looked up from germline, CDR1 is MNHEY and CDR2 is SVGAGI. The CDR3 runs to 14 residues. The CDR3 nucleotides are TGTGCCAGCAGTTTGGATCAGGGAATCGGCGAGCAGTACTTC. This translates into CASSLDQGIGEQYF.

The genes are TRBV10-2 and TRBJ2-2; 8 nucleotides match TRBD2. Germline V gives CDR1 WSHSY, CDR2 SAAADI. The junction had 4 bases not matched to a gene; V was cut back by 3 bases and J by 1 base. This CDR3 region has 16 residues. DNA of the CDR3: TGCGCCAGCAGTGATCCGGGGGGGCTGAACACCGGGGAGCTGTTTTTT. The encoded protein is CASSDPGGLNTGELFF.

The chain couples TRBV4-1 to TRBJ1-1; 7 bases align to TRBD1. The CDR3 runs to 14 residues. Germline trimming cut 3 bases from V and 4 bases from J; bases unmatched to any gene: 5. Germline loops: CDR1 MGHRA, CDR2 YSYEKL. CDR3 sequence: CASSQTGRVTEAFF. The CDR3 nucleotides are TGCGCCAGCAGCCAGACAGGGAGAGTCACTGAAGCTTTCTTT.

This chain uses TRBV11-2 with TRBJ2-3; the D is unclear. The V gene's germline CDR1 is SGHAT and CDR2 FQNNGV. The CDR3 loop spans 13 amino acids. Trimming took 4 bases from V and 4 from J, leaving 9 bases between them. The CDR3, as DNA: TGTGCCAGCAGCTCACAGATAGCAGATACGCAGTATTTT. This translates into CASSSQIADTQYF.

V gene TRBV27 combines with J gene TRBJ1-5, with D unclear. The V end was cut by 2 bases, the J end by 4 bases, with 6 bases between. CDR3 length: 13 residues. Germline CDR1 and CDR2: MNHEY and SMNVEV (reference sequence). The CDR3 here is CASSLIGNQPQHF. The CDR3 coding sequence is TGTGCCAGCAGTTTAATCGGGAATCAGCCCCAGCATTTT.

This chain uses TRBV9 with TRBJ2-1, with 7 positions matching TRBD2. Germline CDR1 reads SGDLS; CDR2 reads YYNGEE. V gave up 0 bases and J gave up 3 bases; unmatched junction bases: 6. The CDR3 is made up of 16 amino acids. The CDR3 reads CASSVGEGRYYNEQFF. CDR3 nucleotides: TGTGCCAGCAGCGTAGGGGAGGGGCGGTACTACAATGAGCAGTTCTTC.

This sequence joins TRBV5-4 and TRBJ2-5; D is unresolved. V lost 4 bases and J 2 bases, leaving 6 bases between the germline ends. Germline CDR1 reads SGHNT; CDR2 reads YYREEE (reference sequence). CDR3 length: 12 residues. CDR3 amino acids: CASSRYQETQYF. The CDR3 DNA follows: TGTGCCAGCAGCCGCTATCAAGAGACCCAGTACTTC. Full variable domain (remainder filled in from reference TRBV5-4 and TRBJ2-5): ETGVTQSPTHLIKTRGQQVTLRCSSQSGHNTVSWYQQALGQGPQFIFQYYREEENGRGNFPPRFSGLQFPNYSSELNVNALELDDSALYLCASSRYQETQYFGPGTRLLVL.

The J gene is TRBJ1-1, the V gene TRBV19; unclear D gene. CDR1 is LNHDA and CDR2 is SQIVND in the germline V gene (reference sequence). V gave up 8 bases and J gave up 1 base, with 11 bases separating them. The CDR3 is made up of 13 amino acids. The CDR3 is CASYASGNTEAFF. CDR3 in DNA: TGTGCCAGTTATGCCTCCGGGAACACTGAAGCTTTCTTT. Full variable domain (rest looked up from reference TRBV19 and TRBJ1-1): DGGITQSPKYLFRKEGQNVTLSCEQNLNHDAMYWYRQDPGQGLRLIYYSQIVNDFQKGDIAEGYSVSREKKESFPLTVTSAQKNPTAFYLCASYASGNTEAFFGQGTRLTVV.

This clone was counted only a few times. The gene calls are TRBV19 and TRBJ1-5, with D perhaps matching TRBD1 (5 bases). The V end lost 0 bases, the J end lost 2 bases, and 14 bases lay between the germline ends. CDR1 is LNHDA, CDR2 SQIVND, per germline (reference sequence). CDR3 length equals 17 residues. The CDR3: CASSIDMSGGGNQPQHF. CDR3 in DNA: TGTGCCAGTAGTATAGATATGTCCGGGGGTGGCAATCAGCCCCAGCATTTT.

This rearrangement joins TRBV27 to TRBJ2-5; TRBD1 matches at 7 bases. J gave up 4 bases and V 5 bases, and 7 bases lay outside the gene matches. Germline V lookup: CDR1 MNHEY, CDR2 SMNVEV (reference sequence). CDR3 length: 14 amino acids. The CDR3 DNA reads TGTGCCAGCAGTCCCACAGGGGCGATAGAGACCCAGTACTTC. It codes for CASSPTGAIETQYF.